This passage covers 28 T cell receptor beta chains from one sample sequenced in a study of control samples from healthy donors and cancer patients. Libraries were prepared by immunoSEQ multiplex PCR; TCRdb keeps only in-frame clonotypes and omits some of them. Of roughly 88,000 clones in the sample, approximately 93% were seen once. The sample taken for sequencing was blood. The receptors were sampled from a woman between 25 and 40 years old in good health.

This sequence joins TRBV30 and TRBJ1-5; tentative D call: TRBD1 (6 bases). Germline CDR1 GTSNPN, CDR2 SVGIG (reference sequence). The CDR3 has 13 residues. V dropped 0 bases and J dropped 5 bases, with 8 bases sitting between them. DNA for the CDR3: TGTGCCTGGAGTGTACAGGGAGATCAGCCCCAGCATTTT. Its translation: CAWSVQGDQPQHF.

The chain joins TRBV3-1 (or the pseudogene TRBV3-2) to TRBJ1-5; maybe TRBD1 (6 bases). Germline CDR1 and CDR2: LGHDT and YNNKEL (reference sequence). V was shortened by 1 base and J by 4 bases, with 11 bases between the two germline ends. The CDR3 runs 15 residues. Here the CDR3 reads CASSQGVQGNQPQHF. CDR3 sequence (DNA): TGTGCCAGCAGCCAAGGAGTACAGGGAAATCAGCCCCAGCATTTT.

This clone was detected once. The chain is built from TRBV4-1 and TRBJ1-5, with D maybe TRBD1 (6 bases). CDR3 size: 13 residues. The germline CDR1 and CDR2 sequences are MGHRA and YSYEKL. Trimming took off 4 bases at V and 9 bases at J, with 13 bases between the two ends. The CDR3 nucleotides are TGCGCCAGCAGCCCATCCGGGGGGCGGCCCCAGCATTTT. This translates into CASSPSGGRPQHF.

This clone has just one count. This chain uses TRBV7-2 with TRBJ1-1, with D perhaps TRBD1 (5 bases). The CDR3 runs 13 residues. CDR1 is SGHTA, CDR2 FQGNSA, per germline. V was shortened by 5 bases and J by 3 bases, with 10 bases between the two germline ends. DNA of the CDR3: TGTGCCAGCAGCCAAGTCAGGGACACTGAAGCTTTCTTT. It is translated as CASSQVRDTEAFF.

The V call is TRBV30, the J call TRBJ2-7, with 7 bases aligning to TRBD2. The CDR3 length is 15 residues. Germline CDR1 reads GTSNPN; CDR2 reads SVGIG (reference sequence). Trimming removed 3 bases from V and 4 bases from J; junction bases left unmatched: 12. CDR3 coding DNA: TGTGCCTGGAGGGCCCCAGGGAGGGGAGCGTACGAGCAGTACTTC. Translating gives CAWRAPGRGAYEQYF.

The V gene is TRBV29-1, the J gene TRBJ1-2; the D is unclear. The V end was cut by 6 bases, the J end by 11 bases, with 13 bases between. Germline CDR1 is SQVTM and CDR2 is ANQGSEA. The CDR3 sequence is 10 residues long. CDR3 DNA sequence: TGCAGCGTGAAGGAGGGTGCGTACACCTTC. Residues: CSVKEGAYTF.

This rearrangement joins TRBV6-6 to TRBJ1-1; D call uncertain. The V end lost 10 bases, the J end lost 11 bases, and 20 bases lay between the germline ends. This CDR3 is 12 amino acids long. Per the germline V gene, CDR1 is MNHNY and CDR2 is SVGAGI (reference sequence). CDR3 loop: CAIAGGPGVAFF. The CDR3 DNA reads as TGTGCCATCGCGGGTGGCCCGGGAGTCGCTTTCTTT.

The J gene is TRBJ1-1, the V gene TRBV2, with 7 bases that match TRBD1. Germline lookup yields CDR1 SNHLY and CDR2 FYNNEI. This CDR3 contains 15 residues. The J segment lost 4 bases and the V segment lost 6 bases, leaving 11 bases of the junction unmatched. CDR3 sequence: CASSRQGLLSTEAFF. The CDR3 nucleotides read TGTGCCAGCAGCCGACAGGGTCTCCTGAGCACTGAAGCTTTCTTT.

V is TRBV4-1 and J is TRBJ2-1; D is ambiguous. This CDR3 is 14 amino acids long. CDR1 and CDR2 from the germline V gene are MGHRA and YSYEKL. The germline V and J ends were trimmed by 3 bases and 7 bases, with 13 bases remaining between them. CDR3 protein: CASSHGRGWNEQFF. CDR3 in DNA: TGCGCCAGCAGCCACGGACGTGGATGGAATGAGCAGTTCTTC.

The chain uses TRBV3-1 (or the pseudogene TRBV3-2) and TRBJ2-1, with D possibly TRBD2 on 6 matching bases. V lost 4 bases, J lost 10 bases, and 11 bases lay in between. This CDR3 has 12 amino acids. Germline loops: CDR1 LGHDT, CDR2 YNNKEL (reference sequence). The CDR3 region has the DNA TGTGCCAGCAGCCGAACTAGCTGGGAGCAGTTCTTC. As protein: CASSRTSWEQFF.

This sequence joins TRBV15 and TRBJ1-4; TRBD1 matches 7 bases. The CDR3 is 17 residues long. CDR1 and CDR2 (germline): LNHNV, YYDKDF (reference sequence). The V gene end was trimmed by 5 bases and the J gene end by 1 base; junction bases not matched to a gene: 10. Written as DNA, the CDR3 is TGTGCCACCAGCGGGCTTTCAGGGGGACAAACTAATGAAAAACTGTTTTTT. Amino acid sequence: CATSGLSGGQTNEKLFF.

This sequence joins TRBV5-1 and TRBJ2-5; 10 bases are shared with TRBD1. V lost 1 base, J lost 3 bases, and 3 bases stayed unmatched. Germline lookup yields CDR1 SGHRS and CDR2 YFSETQ. The CDR3 contains 15 residues. CDR3 amino acids: CASSLSGTGEETQYF. DNA of the CDR3: TGCGCCAGCAGCTTGTCGGGGACAGGGGAAGAGACCCAGTACTTC.

The CDR3: CASSQEGGQVGAFF. CDR3 in DNA: TGTGCCAGCAGCCAAGAGGGCGGACAGGTGGGTGCTTTCTTT. The chain employs TRBV4-2 and TRBJ1-1; 7 bases agree with TRBD1. CDR3 length equals 14 residues. Looked up from germline, CDR1 is LGHNA and CDR2 is YNFKEQ. Losses at the gene ends were 0 bases for V and 11 bases for J; bases not matched to a gene: 9.

The V and J genes are TRBV10-2 and TRBJ2-5; 11 bases map to TRBD1. Germline V CDR1 and CDR2: WSHSY, SAAADI. J was trimmed by 5 bases and V by 6 bases; bases with no gene match: 8. CDR3 length: 15 residues. CDR3 sequence reads: CASRRTGGAGETQYF. DNA of the CDR3: TGCGCCAGCAGGAGGACAGGGGGCGCGGGGGAGACCCAGTACTTC.

Only one count was recorded for this clone. This sequence joins TRBV7-2 and TRBJ2-1; D call uncertain. Per germline, CDR1 SGHTA and CDR2 FQGNSA. The CDR3 is 14 amino acids. Trimming pared 4 bases from V and 8 bases from J, leaving 15 bases between. CDR3 in DNA: TGTGCCAGCAGCTCCTCCTCTATGGTGGATGAGCAGTTCTTC. This translates into CASSSSSMVDEQFF.

The chain links TRBV19 to TRBJ1-5; D is ambiguous. Germline values: CDR1 LNHDA, CDR2 SQIVND (reference sequence). The CDR3 contains 16 residues. V shed 0 bases and J shed 6 bases, with 15 bases lying between them. The CDR3 region has the DNA TGTGCCAGTAGTATAGATCCCAGGAGAGGGTTTCAGCCCCAGCATTTT. As protein: CASSIDPRRGFQPQHF.

The gene calls are TRBV24-1 and TRBJ1-1; 7 nucleotides align to TRBD1. Germline CDR1 and CDR2: KGHDR and SFDVKD. V lost 3 bases and J lost 6; bases outside the gene matches: 12. The CDR3 is made up of 16 amino acids. The CDR3 nucleotides are TGTGCCACCAGTGATCGGAGGGGGCCGGTTGGATCTGAAGCTTTCTTT. As protein: CATSDRRGPVGSEAFF.

The chain combines TRBV6-5 with TRBJ1-4; TRBD1 aligns across 8 bases. The CDR3 is 14 residues long. Unmatched junction bases numbered 7, after V lost 5 bases and J lost 8 bases. CDR1 is MNHEY and CDR2 is SVGAGI in the germline V gene. This CDR3 reads CASSLNRGSEKLFF. The CDR3 nucleotides read TGTGCCAGCAGTCTAAACAGGGGGAGCGAAAAACTGTTTTTT.

The chain combines TRBV2 with TRBJ1-6; possibly TRBD1 for D (5 bases). The CDR3 length is 15 residues. Germline V gives CDR1 SNHLY, CDR2 FYNNEI. Deletions cut 8 bases from V and 8 bases from J, with 19 bases between. CDR3: CASRGSQGRDSPLHF. The CDR3 DNA is TGTGCCAGCCGCGGAAGTCAGGGCAGGGATTCACCCCTCCACTTT.

The gene calls are TRBV6-5 and TRBJ2-7; no clear D. There are 15 residues in the CDR3. CDR1 is MNHEY, CDR2 SVGAGI, per germline. Trimming shortened V by 9 bases and J by 3 bases, and 21 bases separated the two germline ends. The CDR3 loop reads CASAYPDETLYEQYF. CDR3 in DNA: TGTGCCAGTGCGTACCCGGACGAGACCCTCTACGAGCAGTACTTC.

This clone was seen more than once but under ten times. The V and J genes are TRBV5-1 and TRBJ1-6; D ambiguous. The CDR3 covers 18 residues. Germline V gene sequence: CDR1 SGHRS, CDR2 YFSETQ. Trimming removed 3 bases at V and 0 bases at J, with 16 bases between. In nucleotides, the CDR3 is TGCGCCAGCAGCTCTCCTGGGGTAGGGAACTCCTATAATTCACCCCTCCACTTT. It encodes CASSSPGVGNSYNSPLHF.

The chain joins TRBV7-3 to TRBJ2-1; tentatively, D is TRBD2 (5 bases). The CDR3 length is 12 residues. V lost 0 bases, J lost 11 bases, and 8 bases lay in between. In germline, CDR1 is SGHTA, CDR2 FQGTGA. In DNA form, the CDR3 reads TGTGCCAGCAGCTTAACGGGAGCCCAGCAGTTCTTC. It is translated as CASSLTGAQQFF.

The chain employs TRBV29-1 and TRBJ2-3, with 14 bases identical to TRBD2. Germline CDR1 is SQVTM and CDR2 is ANQGSEA. The V segment lost 5 bases and the J segment 0 bases; nucleotides outside the gene matches: 4. The CDR3 sequence is 16 residues long. This chain's CDR3 is CSVMGLAGVSTDTQYF. CDR3 coding DNA: TGCAGCGTTATGGGACTAGCGGGGGTTAGCACAGATACGCAGTATTTT.

The V and J genes are TRBV15 and TRBJ1-4; 7 nucleotides match TRBD1. Germline V gene data show CDR1 as LNHNV and CDR2 as YYDKDF (reference sequence). Trimming removed 1 base from V and 0 bases from J; junction bases left unmatched: 11. CDR3 size: 19 residues. CDR3 region: CATSRVGQNYYSTNEKLFF. CDR3 sequence (DNA): TGTGCCACCAGCAGAGTGGGACAGAATTACTATTCAACTAATGAAAAACTGTTTTTT.

The chain carries TRBV12-3 or TRBV12-4 and TRBJ2-5, with a possible D match to TRBD1 (6 bases). The V gene lost 7 bases and the J gene lost 5 bases, with 14 bases spanning the gap. The CDR3 covers 13 residues. CDR3 in amino acids: CASIIWGRETQYF. The CDR3 DNA is TGTGCCAGCATTATATGGGGGCGGGAGACCCAGTACTTC.

This clone was detected a few times. The sample carries other DNA sequences with the same CDR3. This rearrangement joins TRBV6-1 to TRBJ1-5; the D is unclear. Germline loops: CDR1 MNHNS, CDR2 SASEGT. Trimming took 3 bases from V and 1 from J, leaving 4 bases between them. This CDR3 spans 13 amino acids. The CDR3 is CASSDRSNQPQHF. CDR3 coding DNA: TGTGCCAGCAGTGACCGCAGCAATCAGCCCCAGCATTTT.

This clone was recorded once. The chain joins TRBV30 to TRBJ1-5; D call uncertain. From germline, CDR1 is GTSNPN and CDR2 SVGIG (reference sequence). This CDR3 spans 13 amino acids. Trimming pared 4 bases from V and 4 bases from J, leaving 11 bases between. The CDR3 sequence is CAWTADRNQPQHF. In DNA, the CDR3 is TGTGCCTGGACGGCCGACCGGAATCAGCCCCAGCATTTT.

V and J are TRBV5-1 and TRBJ2-2, with no clear D. The germline V gene has CDR1 SGHRS and CDR2 YFSETQ. Between the trimmed V and J ends, which lost 2 bases and 7 bases, there was a span of 9 bases. This CDR3 comprises 13 residues. The CDR3 nucleotides read TGCGCCAGCAGCTTACTCGAGAACGGGGAGCTGTTTTTT. Protein sequence: CASSLLENGELFF.